The following is a T cell receptor (beta chain) sequence with its context. No antigen is known for it. The data were taken from a study of a mutant IDH1 vaccine in newly diagnosed glioma. Study as a whole: Mean patient age was about 44 years; about 60% were male and 37.5% female. The earlier regimen, radiotherapy, temozolomide, or both, was most often both. It was at week 35 that visit V12 occurred, and at week 47 that visit V13 did.

The V gene's germline CDR1 is SEHNR and CDR2 FQNEAQ (reference sequence). V lost 0 bases and J lost 1, with 7 bases in between. The CDR3 consists of 14 residues. As for time point: week 47, end of study. Each dose delivered 300 ug of mutant IDH1 20-mer peptide subcutaneously with imiquimod. In weeks 1, 3, 5, 7, 11, 15, 19 and 23, patients were immunized, eight times in all. The assay was immunoSEQ multiplex PCR, and TCRdb's table has in-frame clones only and misses some. Of about 34,000 clones in the sample, just under 90% were seen once. The chain combines TRBV7-9 with TRBJ2-7; possibly TRBD1 for D (6 bases). The TCR comes from a woman aged 25 to 45 with glioma. Here the sequenced sample was PBMCs, taken from a glioma patient whose treatment included an IDH1 peptide vaccine. The CDR3 nucleotides are TGTGCCAGCAGCTTAGCCGGACAGTCCTACGAGCAGTACTTC. It is translated as CASSLAGQSYEQYF.